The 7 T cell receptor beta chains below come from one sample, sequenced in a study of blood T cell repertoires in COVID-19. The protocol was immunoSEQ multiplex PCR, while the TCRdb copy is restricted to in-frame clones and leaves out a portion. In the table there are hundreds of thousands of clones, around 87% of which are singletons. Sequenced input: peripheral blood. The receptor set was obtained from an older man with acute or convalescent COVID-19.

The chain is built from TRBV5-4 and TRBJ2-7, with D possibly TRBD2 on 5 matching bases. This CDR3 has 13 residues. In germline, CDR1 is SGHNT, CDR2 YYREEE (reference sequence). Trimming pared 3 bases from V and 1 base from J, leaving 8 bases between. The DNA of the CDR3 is TGTGCCAGCAGCTGGAGCGGATCCTACGAGCAGTACTTC. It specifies CASSWSGSYEQYF.

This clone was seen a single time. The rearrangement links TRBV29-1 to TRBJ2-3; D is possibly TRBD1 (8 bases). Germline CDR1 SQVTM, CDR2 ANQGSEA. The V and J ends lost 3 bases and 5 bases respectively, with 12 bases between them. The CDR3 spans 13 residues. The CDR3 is CSVDTGGVDTQYF. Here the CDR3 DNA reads TGCAGCGTTGATACAGGGGGGGTAGATACGCAGTATTTT.

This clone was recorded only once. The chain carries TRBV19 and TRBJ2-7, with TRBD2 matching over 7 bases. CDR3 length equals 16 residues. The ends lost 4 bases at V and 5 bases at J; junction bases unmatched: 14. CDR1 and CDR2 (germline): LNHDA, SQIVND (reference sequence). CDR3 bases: TGTGCCAGTAGTACCCCACTTGGCGGGGGATATCACGAGCAGTACTTC. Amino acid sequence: CASSTPLGGGYHEQYF. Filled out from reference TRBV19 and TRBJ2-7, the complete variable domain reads DGGITQSPKYLFRKEGQNVTLSCEQNLNHDAMYWYRQDPGQGLRLIYYSQIVNDFQKGDIAEGYSVSREKKESFPLTVTSAQKNPTAFYLCASSTPLGGGYHEQYFGPGTRLTVT.

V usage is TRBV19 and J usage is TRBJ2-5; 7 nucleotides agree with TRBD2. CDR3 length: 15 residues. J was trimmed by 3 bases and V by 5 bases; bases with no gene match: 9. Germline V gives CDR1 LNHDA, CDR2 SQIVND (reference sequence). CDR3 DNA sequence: TGTGCCAGTAGTCCCCCGGGGAGGGCGAAAGAGACCCAGTACTTC. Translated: CASSPPGRAKETQYF.

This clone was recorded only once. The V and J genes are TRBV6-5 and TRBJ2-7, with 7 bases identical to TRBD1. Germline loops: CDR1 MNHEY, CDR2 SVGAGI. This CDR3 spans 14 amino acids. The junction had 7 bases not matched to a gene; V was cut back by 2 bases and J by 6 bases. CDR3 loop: CASSYDRELSEQYF. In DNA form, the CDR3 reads TGTGCCAGCAGTTACGACAGGGAACTCAGCGAGCAGTACTTC.

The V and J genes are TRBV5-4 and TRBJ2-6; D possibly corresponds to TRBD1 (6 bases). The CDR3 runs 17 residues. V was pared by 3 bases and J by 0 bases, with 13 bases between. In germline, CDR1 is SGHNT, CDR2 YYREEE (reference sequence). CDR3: CASSSSTGNSGANVLTF. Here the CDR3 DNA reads TGTGCCAGCAGCTCCTCTACAGGGAACTCTGGGGCCAACGTCCTGACTTTC.

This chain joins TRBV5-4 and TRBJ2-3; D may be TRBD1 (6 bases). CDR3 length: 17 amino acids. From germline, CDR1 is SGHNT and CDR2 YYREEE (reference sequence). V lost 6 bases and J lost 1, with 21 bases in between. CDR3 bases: TGTGCCAGCACCTCCCCCAGGGTGGGGGCCGGCACAGATACGCAGTATTTT. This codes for CASTSPRVGAGTDTQYF.